What follows are 30 T cell receptor beta chains derived from one specimen sequenced in a study of CD8 T cells in Susac syndrome. When the RNA was reverse transcribed, random hexamers were used with an input of roughly 0.45 to 1 ug. TCRdb processed the immunoSEQ multiplex PCR reads anew with MiXCR; each CDR3 protein has one entry. The table lists about 120,000 distinct CDR3 sequences, approximately 91% of them singletons, with roughly 0.15% in the top ten. What was sequenced was CD4+ T cells from PBMCs. These receptors originate from a human donor in good health.

This rearrangement joins TRBV7-8 to TRBJ2-7, with D unclear. Germline loops: CDR1 SGHVS, CDR2 FQNEAQ. The V end lost 4 bases, the J end lost 4 bases, and 11 bases lay between the germline ends. The CDR3 contains 13 residues. As DNA, the CDR3 is TGTGCCAGCAGCTCGCCGACCGTTTACGAGCAGTACTTC. It is translated as CASSSPTVYEQYF. Full variable domain (rest looked up from reference TRBV7-8 and TRBJ2-7): GAGVSQSPRYKVAKRGQDVALRCDPISGHVSLFWYQQALGQGPEFLTYFQNEAQLDKSGLPSDRFFAERPEGSVSTLKIQRTQQEDSAVYLCASSSPTVYEQYFGPGTRLTVT.

The chain links TRBV7-8 to TRBJ2-1, with a possible D match to TRBD1 (5 bases). V was cut by 5 bases and J by 6 bases, with 8 bases left in between. Germline CDR1 reads SGHVS; CDR2 reads FQNEAQ. CDR3 length: 12 amino acids. The DNA of the CDR3 is TGTGCCAGCAGCCATGACAGCAATGAGCAGTTCTTC. It yields the protein CASSHDSNEQFF.

The chain couples TRBV7-6 to TRBJ2-7; 9 nucleotides match TRBD2. There are 15 residues in the CDR3. The V gene's germline CDR1 is SGHVS and CDR2 FNYEAQ. J gave up 3 bases and V 4 bases, and 7 bases lay outside the gene matches. The CDR3 sequence: CASSSADSGSYEQYF. DNA of the CDR3: TGTGCCAGCAGCTCCGCCGATAGCGGGAGCTACGAGCAGTACTTC.

This rearrangement joins TRBV7-2 to TRBJ2-5; D could derive from TRBD1 or TRBD2 (7 bases each). Germline-derived CDR1 and CDR2 are SGHTA and FQGNSA. V lost 4 bases, J lost 2 bases, and 20 bases lay in between. The CDR3 is 17 residues long. The CDR3 sequence: CASSWRPGRGGQETQYF. In nucleotides, the CDR3 is TGTGCCAGCAGCTGGCGACCCGGCAGGGGGGGACAAGAGACCCAGTACTTC.

V and J are TRBV7-8 and TRBJ2-5; D possibly corresponds to TRBD1 (5 bases). Germline V gives CDR1 SGHVS, CDR2 FQNEAQ. Trimming shortened V by 5 bases and J by 1 base, and 14 bases separated the two germline ends. This CDR3 contains 15 residues. CDR3 protein: CASSPLAGLQETQYF. Written as DNA, the CDR3 is TGTGCCAGCAGCCCCCTTGCAGGGCTCCAAGAGACCCAGTACTTC.

This chain links TRBV2 with TRBJ2-1, with 11 bases lining up with TRBD2. The length of the CDR3 is 16 residues. Germline loops: CDR1 SNHLY, CDR2 FYNNEI. V trimming: 4 bases; J trimming: 2 bases; junction bases outside the gene matches: 4. CDR3 protein: CASSVSSGGTYNEQFF. The CDR3 nucleotides are TGTGCCAGCAGTGTTTCTAGCGGGGGGACCTACAATGAGCAGTTCTTC.

The chain has TRBV7-8 and TRBJ2-7, with 8 bases that match TRBD1. The length of the CDR3 is 16 residues. V was pared by 1 base and J by 5 bases, with 10 bases of the junction left unmatched. Per germline, CDR1 SGHVS and CDR2 FQNEAQ. Here the CDR3 DNA reads TGTGCCAGCAGCTTAGATCCAGGGGGCCTCATGCACGAGCAGTACTTC. This sequence encodes CASSLDPGGLMHEQYF. Based on the CDR3 plus reference TRBV7-8 and TRBJ2-7, the full variable domain is GAGVSQSPRYKVAKRGQDVALRCDPISGHVSLFWYQQALGQGPEFLTYFQNEAQLDKSGLPSDRFFAERPEGSVSTLKIQRTQQEDSAVYLCASSLDPGGLMHEQYFGPGTRLTVT.

This clonotype was detected only a few times. Relative to the germline gene, one junction end is altered; a read error may explain this. This chain uses TRBV3-1 with TRBJ1-1; no clear D gene. Looked up from germline, CDR1 is LGHDT and CDR2 is YNNKEL (reference sequence). The length of the CDR3 is 12 residues. CDR3 in amino acids: CASSQLNTEAFF. In DNA, the CDR3 is TGTGCCAGCAGCCAATTGAACACTGAGGCTTTCTTT.

The chain uses TRBV10-3 and TRBJ2-2; the match to TRBD1 covers 8 bases. Germline V gene lookup returns CDR1 ENHRY and CDR2 SYGVKD. The V gene end was trimmed by 6 bases and the J gene end by 6 bases; junction bases not matched to a gene: 6. The CDR3 totals 14 residues. CDR3 loop: CAISSLQGAGELFF. The DNA for the CDR3 is TGTGCCATCAGCAGCCTACAGGGGGCCGGGGAGCTGTTTTTT.

This chain connects TRBV27 to TRBJ2-1; no clear D gene. The length of the CDR3 is 13 residues. Germline CDR1 is MNHEY and CDR2 is SMNVEV (reference sequence). The ends were cut back, 5 bases at V and 7 bases at J, with 12 bases in the middle. The CDR3 DNA reads as TGTGCCAGCAGTCCCCTGGGGTCGAATGAGCAGTTCTTC. Protein product: CASSPLGSNEQFF.

The chain carries TRBV10-2 and TRBJ2-7, with TRBD1 as a possible D gene (5 bases). V gave up 0 bases and J gave up 1 base, with 7 bases separating them. CDR3 size: 14 residues. Germline V gene lookup returns CDR1 WSHSY and CDR2 SAAADI. This chain's CDR3 is CASSESGPSYEQYF. The CDR3 DNA follows: TGCGCCAGCAGTGAGTCGGGGCCTTCCTACGAGCAGTACTTC.

The CDR3 DNA is TGTGCCAGTAGTAGACGGGAGAGCTCCTACAATGAGCAGTTCTTC. It encodes CASSRRESSYNEQFF. V usage is TRBV19 and J usage is TRBJ2-1; TRBD2 might be the D (6 bases). This CDR3 region has 15 residues. The germline gives CDR1 LNHDA, CDR2 SQIVND (reference sequence). The V gene lost 4 bases and the J gene lost 0 bases, with 10 bases spanning the gap. The entire variable domain, with the rest obtained from reference TRBV19 and TRBJ2-1, is as follows: DGGITQSPKYLFRKEGQNVTLSCEQNLNHDAMYWYRQDPGQGLRLIYYSQIVNDFQKGDIAEGYSVSREKKESFPLTVTSAQKNPTAFYLCASSRRESSYNEQFFGPGTRLTVL.

V usage is TRBV29-1 and J usage is TRBJ2-7; 7 bases are shared with TRBD2. The V segment lost 7 bases and the J segment 6 bases; nucleotides outside the gene matches: 9. Per the germline V gene, CDR1 is SQVTM and CDR2 is ANQGSEA. The CDR3 length is 12 residues. The CDR3 DNA reads TGCAGCGGGAACTCGGGGGAGGGCGAGCAGTACTTC. Translating it yields CSGNSGEGEQYF.

The rearrangement links TRBV9 to TRBJ2-5, with a possible D match to TRBD2 (6 bases). V lost 4 bases and J lost 2, with 15 bases in between. CDR3 size: 15 residues. CDR1 SGDLS and CDR2 YYNGEE come from the germline V gene. This CDR3 reads CASSLGGGKQETQYF. In nucleotides, the CDR3 is TGTGCCAGCAGCCTTGGCGGCGGGAAGCAAGAGACCCAGTACTTC.

The chain is built from TRBV7-9 and TRBJ1-1, with D hard to call. The CDR3 is 14 residues long. Trimming left V 2 bases short and J 0 bases short, with 7 bases between. Germline CDR1 is SEHNR and CDR2 is FQNEAQ (reference sequence). The CDR3 loop reads CASSLLTMNTEAFF. The CDR3 nucleotides read TGTGCCAGCAGCTTATTGACCATGAACACTGAAGCTTTCTTT.

V is TRBV20-1 and J is TRBJ2-1; 7 bases match TRBD2. Germline CDR1 is DFQATT and CDR2 is SNEGSKA (reference sequence). This CDR3 spans 15 amino acids. Trimming removed 5 bases from V and 6 bases from J; junction bases left unmatched: 13. CDR3 in amino acids: CSAVPAGSPINEQFF. CDR3 coding DNA: TGCAGTGCTGTCCCAGCGGGAAGCCCGATCAATGAGCAGTTCTTC.

The chain's CDR3 is CASSQSTENTEAFF. The CDR3 DNA follows: TGTGCCAGCAGCCAGTCGACGGAAAACACTGAAGCTTTCTTT. The J gene is TRBJ1-1, the V gene TRBV4-2; D not certain. The V end was cut by 3 bases, the J end by 2 bases, with 10 bases between. This CDR3 region has 14 residues. Germline CDR1 is LGHNA and CDR2 is YNFKEQ.

The CDR3 spells CSVEDPGQPNTGELFF. The CDR3 nucleotides are TGCAGCGTTGAAGATCCGGGACAACCGAACACCGGGGAGCTGTTTTTT. The genes are TRBV29-1 and TRBJ2-2; D is perhaps TRBD1 (6 bases). CDR3 length: 16 amino acids. The V gene's germline CDR1 is SQVTM and CDR2 ANQGSEA. The V end lost 0 bases, the J end lost 0 bases, and 11 bases lay between the germline ends.

V and J are TRBV7-9 and TRBJ2-1; D perhaps matches TRBD2 (6 bases). CDR1 and CDR2 (germline): SEHNR, FQNEAQ (reference sequence). Deletions cut 6 bases from V and 5 bases from J, with 20 bases between. The CDR3 length is 16 residues. The CDR3 loop reads CASRITLGGPHNEQFF. The CDR3 DNA reads TGTGCCAGCAGAATTACACTCGGGGGACCGCACAATGAGCAGTTCTTC.

The chain links TRBV20-1 to TRBJ1-4, with 7 bases aligning to TRBD1. The length of the CDR3 is 14 residues. Trimming removed 4 bases from V and 5 bases from J; junction bases left unmatched: 7. CDR1 and CDR2 from the germline V gene are DFQATT and SNEGSKA (reference sequence). CDR3 loop: CSAIGDRANEKLFF. The CDR3 nucleotides are TGCAGTGCTATAGGAGACAGGGCGAATGAAAAACTGTTTTTT.

The rearrangement joins TRBV2 to TRBJ1-1; D unclear. Germline V gene sequence: CDR1 SNHLY, CDR2 FYNNEI. The CDR3 has 13 residues. The V end was cut by 7 bases, the J end by 6 bases, with 15 bases between. The CDR3 here is CASTREVLAEAFF. The CDR3 bases are TGTGCCAGCACTCGGGAGGTATTGGCTGAAGCTTTCTTT.

The V call is TRBV7-9, the J call TRBJ2-7; D is perhaps TRBD2 (6 bases). This CDR3 region has 12 residues. CDR1 is SEHNR, CDR2 FQNEAQ, per germline (reference sequence). V was cut by 5 bases and J by 7 bases, with 12 bases left in between. The CDR3 is CASSPGAGEQYF. The CDR3 DNA is TGTGCCAGCAGCCCAGGCGCGGGGGAGCAGTACTTC.

This clonotype was counted once. The chain carries TRBV2 and TRBJ1-2; weak D call: TRBD1 (5 bases). This CDR3 spans 13 amino acids. V lost 6 bases and J lost 4, with 12 bases in between. Germline values: CDR1 SNHLY, CDR2 FYNNEI. The CDR3 loop reads CASRGESRYGYTF. The CDR3 nucleotides read TGTGCCAGCAGGGGGGAGTCGCGCTATGGCTACACCTTC. Together with reference TRBV2 and TRBJ1-2, the CDR3 gives the full variable domain: EPEVTQTPSHQVTQMGQEVILRCVPISNHLYFYWYRQILGQKVEFLVSFYNNEISEKSEIFDDQFSVERPDGSNFTLKIRSTKLEDSAMYFCASRGESRYGYTFGSGTRLTVV.

The rearrangement joins TRBV5-5 to TRBJ2-7, with 11 bases aligning to TRBD1. Germline values: CDR1 SGHKS, CDR2 YYEKEE (reference sequence). The CDR3 is 15 residues long. After removal of 3 bases from V and 3 bases from J, the junction contained 5 bases not matched to a gene. In DNA, the CDR3 is TGTGCCAGCAGCTCGGACAGGGGGCAACACTACGAGCAGTACTTC. It codes for CASSSDRGQHYEQYF. The whole variable domain, filled in from reference TRBV5-5 and TRBJ2-7, reads DAGVTQSPTHLIKTRGQQVTLRCSPISGHKSVSWYQQVLGQGPQFIFQYYEKEERGRGNFPDRFSARQFPNYSSELNVNALLLGDSALYLCASSSDRGQHYEQYFGPGTRLTVT.

The chain carries TRBV6-1 and TRBJ2-1; 7 nucleotides line up with TRBD1. The CDR3 runs 14 residues. Trimming at V came to 6 bases and at J to 6 bases, leaving 8 bases not matched to a gene. Germline lookup yields CDR1 MNHNS and CDR2 SASEGT. CDR3 nucleotides: TGTGCCAGCAGGACCCTCGGACAGGTCAATGAGCAGTTCTTC. Translation gives CASRTLGQVNEQFF.

The J gene is TRBJ2-3, the V gene TRBV20-1; 11 bases line up with TRBD2. CDR3 size: 16 residues. With 2 bases clipped from V and 0 bases from J, the junction kept 4 bases outside the gene matches. CDR1 is DFQATT, CDR2 SNEGSKA, per germline (reference sequence). DNA of the CDR3: TGCAGTGCTAGACCTAGGACTAGCGGGAGCACAGATACGCAGTATTTT. Its protein product is CSARPRTSGSTDTQYF.

The chain recombines TRBV7-9 with TRBJ2-2, with 8 bases aligning to TRBD2. The CDR3 sequence is 16 residues long. The germline V gene encodes CDR1 SEHNR and CDR2 FQNEAQ (reference sequence). V lost 1 base, J lost 4 bases, and 5 bases stayed unmatched. CDR3 bases: TGTGCCAGCAGCTTAGTCCCTAGCGGGCCCACCGGGGAGCTGTTTTTT. Its protein product is CASSLVPSGPTGELFF.

The chain is built from TRBV7-2 and TRBJ2-7; the D gene could be TRBD1 or TRBD2 (5 bases each). The germline V gene has CDR1 SGHTA and CDR2 FQGNSA. This CDR3 comprises 16 residues. Trimming removed 5 bases at V and 0 bases at J, with 17 bases between. The CDR3 sequence: CASSPTGAHRSYEQYF. For the CDR3, the DNA is TGTGCCAGCAGCCCCACCGGGGCCCATCGCTCCTACGAGCAGTACTTC.

In this sample, this clonotype turned up once. The rearrangement joins TRBV6-2 or TRBV6-3 to TRBJ2-3; a possible D gene is TRBD2 (6 bases). CDR3 length: 13 residues. Germline assignment: CDR1 MNHEY and CDR2 SVGEGT. The germline V and J ends were trimmed by 6 bases and 1 base, with 8 bases remaining between them. CDR3: CASSSGGTDTQYF. CDR3 in DNA: TGTGCCAGCAGCTCGGGGGGCACAGATACGCAGTATTTT.

The J gene is TRBJ1-2, the V gene TRBV3-1; unclear D gene. CDR1 and CDR2 (germline): LGHDT, YNNKEL (reference sequence). The CDR3 length is 13 residues. The V end was cut by 3 bases, the J end by 6 bases, with 11 bases between. This CDR3 is CASSQGIGDGYTF. Written as DNA, the CDR3 is TGTGCCAGCAGCCAGGGGATCGGAGATGGCTACACCTTC.